Described below is a single T cell receptor (beta chain) sequence and its context. The CDR3 covers 18 residues. These data belong to a study of blood T cell repertoires in COVID-19. In the study overall: T cells, B-cell-depleted T cells, or PBMCs supplied cDNA or gDNA.

Profiling relied on immunoSEQ multiplex PCR, and the TCRdb table lists in-frame clones only, not all of them. The sample lists more than 110,000 clones, approximately 78% occurring once. The clonotype was recovered from an elderly woman with acute or convalescent COVID-19. Sequenced material: peripheral blood. This sequence joins TRBV1 and TRBJ1-5. TRBV1 is an annotated pseudogene. The CDR3 reads CTSRKRTALWISNQPQHF. The DNA for the CDR3 is TGCACCAGCAGAAAAAGGACTGCACTATGGATTAGCAATCAGCCCCAGCATTTT.